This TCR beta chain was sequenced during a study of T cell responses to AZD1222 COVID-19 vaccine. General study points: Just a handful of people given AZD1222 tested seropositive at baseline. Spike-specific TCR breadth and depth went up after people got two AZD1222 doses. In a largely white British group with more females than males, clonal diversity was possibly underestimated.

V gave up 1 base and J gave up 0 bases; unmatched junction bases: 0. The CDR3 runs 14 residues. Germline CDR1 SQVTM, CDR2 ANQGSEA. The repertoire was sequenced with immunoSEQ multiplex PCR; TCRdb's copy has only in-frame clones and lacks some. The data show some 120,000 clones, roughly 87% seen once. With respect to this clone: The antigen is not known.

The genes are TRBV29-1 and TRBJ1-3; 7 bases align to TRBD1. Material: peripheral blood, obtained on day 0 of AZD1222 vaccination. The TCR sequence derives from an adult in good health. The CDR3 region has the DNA TGCAGCGTTGAAGGGACAGGCTCTGGAAACACCATATATTTT. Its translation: CSVEGTGSGNTIYF.